These T cell receptor beta chains were read from a single sample in a study of OX40 agonist ivuxolimab in advanced cancers. Generated by immunoSEQ multiplex PCR, the TCRdb table keeps only in-frame clones and is missing some. The table has roughly 60,000 clones, 86% seen once. The sample was CD4+ or CD8+ T cells sorted from blood, taken in a trial of the OX40 agonist ivuxolimab. The receptors derive from an adult with an advanced solid tumor such as melanoma, head and neck, liver or kidney cancer. CDR3s include the opening cysteine and the closing phenylalanine or tryptophan. The D gene is left open where the match is weak. Clone size appears in some rows only: once, few, many, or a class for an expanded clone.

J	D	size	V	CDR3	DNA
TRBJ2-7	.	.	TRBV7-6	CASSPVRTYEQYF	TGTGCCAGCAGCCCCGTGAGAACCTACGAGCAGTACTTC
TRBJ2-2	TRBD1	.	TRBV27	CASSLGTANTGELFF	TGTGCCAGCAGCCTTGGGACAGCGAACACCGGGGAGCTGTTTTTT
TRBJ1-2	.	.	TRBV20-1	CSASYGYTF	TGCAGTGCCTCTTATGGCTACACCTTC
TRBJ2-2	.	.	TRBV7-9	CASSLGQIQNTGELFF	TGTGCCAGCAGCTTAGGGCAGATACAGAACACCGGGGAGCTGTTTTTT
TRBJ2-3	TRBD1	.	TRBV4-2	CASSQDPGQDSTDTQYF	TGTGCCAGCAGCCAAGATCCCGGACAGGACTCCACAGATACGCAGTATTTT
TRBJ1-2	.	.	TRBV9	CASSGGDPARGYGYTF	TGTGCCAGCAGCGGTGGGGACCCCGCCAGGGGCTATGGCTACACCTTC
TRBJ2-2	TRBD1	.	TRBV9	CASSVEPRGTGPTGELFF	TGTGCCAGCAGCGTAGAGCCCCGAGGGACAGGCCCCACCGGGGAGCTGTTTTTT
TRBJ2-1	TRBD1	once	TRBV5-6	CASSFRQGGYNEQFF	TGTGCCAGCAGCTTTCGACAGGGGGGATACAATGAGCAGTTCTTC
TRBJ2-5	.	once	TRBV6-5	CASTSSTGGQETQYF	TGTGCCAGCACTTCCAGTACCGGCGGCCAAGAGACCCAGTACTTC
TRBJ1-1	TRBD1	.	TRBV5-1	CASSYTGGSNTEAFF	TGCGCCAGCAGCTATACAGGGGGCTCGAACACTGAAGCTTTCTTT
TRBJ2-1	TRBD2	.	TRBV6-4	CASSDSSGGFYNEQFF	TGTGCCAGCAGTGACTCGAGCGGGGGGTTCTACAATGAGCAGTTCTTC
TRBJ1-2	.	few	TRBV7-9	CASSINYGYTF	TGTGCCAGCAGCATCAACTATGGCTACACCTTC
TRBJ2-1	.	.	TRBV29-1	CSVEGSYNEQFF	TGCAGCGTTGAGGGCTCCTACAATGAGCAGTTCTTC
TRBJ1-1	.	.	TRBV9	CASNKGEGTEAFF	TGTGCCAGCAATAAAGGGGAGGGCACTGAAGCTTTCTTT
TRBJ2-6	.	.	TRBV5-1	CASSLLGSGANVLTF	TGCGCCAGCAGCTTATTGGGCTCTGGGGCCAACGTCCTGACTTTC
TRBJ1-1	.	.	TRBV27	CASSLGSRRNTEAFF	TGTGCCAGCAGTTTGGGCAGCCGGAGGAACACTGAAGCTTTCTTT
TRBJ1-4	TRBD1	.	TRBV7-8	CASRPGTVDEKLFF	TGTGCCAGCAGACCAGGGACAGTAGATGAAAAACTGTTTTTT
TRBJ1-2	.	.	TRBV20-1	CKFGDGYTF	TGCAAGTTCGGAGATGGCTACACCTTC
TRBJ1-6	.	.	TRBV7-3	CASSSIGGRSPLHF	TGTGCCAGCAGCTCAATCGGGGGGAGATCACCCCTCCACTTT
TRBJ1-3	.	.	TRBV7-2	CASSLLRGSGNTIYF	TGTGCCAGCAGCTTACTACGAGGCTCTGGAAACACCATATATTTT
TRBJ2-5	.	.	TRBV5-1	CASSLTGDRGSQYF	TGCGCCAGCAGCTTGACAGGGGATCGGGGGTCCCAGTACTTC
TRBJ2-7	.	.	TRBV11-3	CASSPGRSSYEQYF	TGTGCCAGCAGTCCCGGGCGGAGCTCCTACGAGCAGTACTTC
TRBJ1-2	.	once	TRBV29-1	CSVARSGDSYTF	TGCAGCGTTGCCAGGTCAGGGGATAGCTACACCTTC
TRBJ2-5	.	.	TRBV2	CASSRRTDQETQYF	TGTGCCAGCAGTCGGAGGACGGACCAAGAGACCCAGTACTTC
TRBJ2-5	.	.	TRBV25-1	CASSLNYITGEETQYF	TGTGCCAGCAGCCTAAACTATATTACGGGAGAAGAGACCCAGTACTTC
TRBJ2-3	.	.	TRBV21-1	CASPSHGETFTDTQYF	TGTGCCAGCCCCTCCCACGGTGAGACCTTCACAGATACGCAGTATTTT
TRBJ2-2	.	.	TRBV7-7	CASSFSRTGELFF	TGTGCCAGCAGCTTCAGCAGGACCGGGGAGCTGTTTTTT
TRBJ1-4	.	.	TRBV11-2	CASSLTRGTNEKLFF	TGTGCCAGCAGCCTCACAAGGGGGACTAATGAAAAACTGTTTTTT
TRBJ2-2	.	.	TRBV4-1	CASRIGENTGELFF	TGCGCCAGCAGGATAGGAGAGAACACCGGGGAGCTGTTTTTT
TRBJ2-1	.	.	TRBV7-6	CASSLAVPDFYNEQFF	TGTGCCAGCAGCTTAGCGGTACCAGACTTCTACAATGAGCAGTTCTTC
TRBJ1-6	TRBD1	once	TRBV19	CASSLWTGQYSYNSPLHF	TGTGCCAGTAGTTTATGGACAGGGCAATACTCCTATAATTCACCCCTCCACTTT
TRBJ1-4	.	.	TRBV7-9	CASSLMGTNEKLFF	TGTGCCAGCAGCTTAATGGGGACTAATGAAAAACTGTTTTTT
TRBJ1-2	TRBD1	.	TRBV7-3	CASSLKRKGAAKAYTF	TGTGCCAGCAGCTTAAAAAGGAAGGGGGCAGCAAAGGCCTACACCTTC
TRBJ1-5	TRBD1	.	TRBV27	CASSFTGGNQPQHF	TGTGCCAGCAGTTTCACAGGGGGAAATCAGCCCCAGCATTTT
TRBJ2-2	TRBD1	once	TRBV14	CASRGGSMTGELFF	TGTGCCAGCCGAGGGGGCTCTATGACCGGGGAGCTGTTTTTT
TRBJ1-6	TRBD1	.	TRBV7-6	CASSLDRTGAPLHF	TGTGCCAGCAGCTTAGATAGGACAGGCGCCCCCCTCCACTTT
TRBJ1-5	.	.	TRBV28	CASSLSGGRHQPQHF	TGTGCCAGCAGTTTAAGTGGGGGAAGACATCAGCCCCAGCATTTT
TRBJ2-7	.	.	TRBV7-2	CASSPRTAYEQYF	TGTGCCAGCAGCCCAAGGACGGCCTACGAGCAGTACTTC